This entry lists 31 T cell receptor beta chains sequenced from one sample in a study of naive and memory T cell subsets. Two oligonucleotides, mixed equimolar, formed the beta constant-region primer covering TRBC1 and TRBC2. TCRdb fed the UMI-ligation and nested PCR reads into MiXCR, producing one record per CDR3 protein. The table records approximately 140,000 distinct CDR3 sequences, about 18% of them present only once. Sequences were obtained from naive CD4+ T cells from blood. The receptors were gathered from a human donor in good health.

V gene TRBV27 combines with J gene TRBJ2-4; TRBD2 matches at 7 bases. The CDR3 spans 15 residues. Germline V lookup: CDR1 MNHEY, CDR2 SMNVEV (reference sequence). With V trimmed by 3 bases and J by 7 bases, 9 bases remained unmatched. CDR3 nucleotides: TGTGCCAGCAGTTTCGGGCGGGAGTACTGGAACATTCAGTACTTC. Amino acid sequence: CASSFGREYWNIQYF.

The genes are TRBV7-9 and TRBJ2-1; 10 bases map to TRBD2. Germline loops: CDR1 SEHNR, CDR2 FQNEAQ (reference sequence). The ends lost 2 bases at V and 8 bases at J; junction bases unmatched: 6. The CDR3 sequence is 15 residues long. CDR3 loop: CASSLSSGRIDEQFF. Written as DNA, the CDR3 is TGTGCCAGCAGCTTATCTAGCGGGAGAATCGATGAGCAGTTCTTC.

The chain combines TRBV2 with TRBJ1-1; TRBD1 is a possible D gene (5 bases). The CDR3 length is 14 residues. Trimming took off 5 bases at V and 0 bases at J, with 10 bases between the two ends. Germline CDR1 is SNHLY and CDR2 is FYNNEI. DNA for the CDR3: TGTGCCAGCAGTCCCCCCAGGGTGAACACTGAAGCTTTCTTT. Its translation: CASSPPRVNTEAFF.

The chain combines TRBV3-1 with TRBJ2-5, with D perhaps given as TRBD1 or TRBD2 (5 bases each). The CDR3 extends over 16 amino acids. Trimming took off 0 bases at V and 2 bases at J, with 13 bases between the two ends. Germline values: CDR1 LGHDT, CDR2 YNNKEL (reference sequence). The CDR3 DNA reads TGTGCCAGCAGCCAAGACCGGGGCACCATGCAAGAGACCCAGTACTTC. This codes for CASSQDRGTMQETQYF.

This clonotype was found a few times. The rearrangement joins TRBV10-3 to TRBJ2-3; D remains ambiguous. The CDR3 sequence is 14 residues long. Trimming left V 0 bases short and J 1 base short, with 5 bases between. Per germline, CDR1 ENHRY and CDR2 SYGVKD. This chain's CDR3 is CAISESKGTDTQYF. The CDR3 DNA follows: TGTGCCATCAGTGAGTCGAAGGGCACAGATACGCAGTATTTT.

This clonotype was counted only a few times. This rearrangement joins TRBV6-2 or TRBV6-3 to TRBJ2-7; TRBD1 is a possible D gene (5 bases). The ends were cut back, 6 bases at V and 3 bases at J, with 9 bases in the middle. The CDR3 totals 12 residues. Germline CDR1 is MNHEY and CDR2 is SVGEGT. In DNA, the CDR3 is TGTGCCAGCAGAGACAGAATCTACGAGCAGTACTTC. Protein product: CASRDRIYEQYF.

The J gene is TRBJ2-1, the V gene TRBV7-3; D is unclear. Trimming cost V 1 base and J 7 bases, with 8 bases left between them. Germline V gene data show CDR1 as SGHTA and CDR2 as FQGTGA. The CDR3 has 13 amino acids. CDR3 residues: CASSLNVGNEQFF. The CDR3 DNA sequence: TGTGCCAGCAGCTTAAACGTGGGGAATGAGCAGTTCTTC.

J is TRBJ1-3 and V is TRBV11-3; 7 positions agree with TRBD1. The CDR3 is 18 amino acids. Germline CDR1 is SGHNT and CDR2 is YENEEA. J gave up 0 bases and V 6 bases, and 14 bases lay outside the gene matches. In nucleotides, the CDR3 is TGTGCCAGCAGTCATCGAGGAGGAGGGGACAGCTCTGGAAACACCATATATTTT. This codes for CASSHRGGGDSSGNTIYF.

The chain employs TRBV30 and TRBJ2-7, with TRBD1 identical over 7 bases. The CDR3 has 14 amino acids. CDR1 GTSNPN and CDR2 SVGIG come from the germline V gene (reference sequence). Trimming took 2 bases from V and 4 from J; bases not matched to a gene: 8. The CDR3 loop is CAWSKRQGPYEQYF. The CDR3 region has the DNA TGTGCCTGGAGTAAGAGACAGGGACCATACGAGCAGTACTTC. Drawing the rest from reference TRBV30 and TRBJ2-7, the complete variable domain is SQTIHQWPATLVQPVGSPLSLECTVEGTSNPNLYWYRQAAGRGLQLLFYSVGIGQISSEVPQNLSASRPQDRQFILSSKKLLLSDSGFYLCAWSKRQGPYEQYFGPGTRLTVT.

This clonotype was seen more than once but under ten times. The chain is built from TRBV14 and TRBJ2-7; 7 bases line up with TRBD2. The V and J ends lost 3 bases and 0 bases, in that order; junction bases with no gene match: 8. CDR3 length equals 16 residues. Germline CDR1 SGHDN, CDR2 FVKESK. The CDR3, as DNA: TGTGCCAGCAGCCAGCCGCAGCGGGGAAGCTCCTACGAGCAGTACTTC. Residues: CASSQPQRGSSYEQYF.

This sequence joins TRBV29-1 and TRBJ1-5; possibly TRBD1 for D (5 bases). Per germline, CDR1 SQVTM and CDR2 ANQGSEA. The ends were cut back, 5 bases at V and 5 bases at J, with 10 bases in the middle. The CDR3 totals 12 residues. The CDR3 reads CSVQGSDQPQHF. In DNA, the CDR3 is TGCAGCGTTCAGGGATCGGATCAGCCCCAGCATTTT.

This chain joins TRBV12-3 or TRBV12-4 and TRBJ1-2; TRBD1 matches at 10 bases. V was clipped by 6 bases and J by 5 bases; unmatched bases: 6. The CDR3 has 14 amino acids. CDR3 coding DNA: TGTGCCAGCAGAAGCCGGACAGGGGGGTATGGCTACACCTTC. It encodes CASRSRTGGYGYTF.

The rearrangement uses TRBV20-1 and TRBJ2-1; TRBD2 aligns across 7 bases. The length of the CDR3 is 15 residues. Germline assignment: CDR1 DFQATT and CDR2 SNEGSKA (reference sequence). Germline trimming cut 6 bases from V and 4 bases from J; bases unmatched to any gene: 12. CDR3 in amino acids: CSAQVASGTYNEQFF. The CDR3 DNA sequence: TGCAGTGCGCAGGTCGCTAGCGGCACTTACAATGAGCAGTTCTTC.

This clonotype was counted between two and nine times. V gene TRBV7-2 combines with J gene TRBJ2-3, with unresolved D. Germline loops: CDR1 SGHTA, CDR2 FQGNSA. This CDR3 contains 14 residues. Between the trimmed V and J ends, which lost 4 bases and 1 base, there was a span of 9 bases. In DNA, the CDR3 is TGTGCCAGCAGCTCCATGCGCCGCACAGATACGCAGTATTTT. Its translation is CASSSMRRTDTQYF.

A few counts support this clonotype. The chain recombines TRBV6-2 or TRBV6-3 with TRBJ1-2; no definite D call. Germline lookup yields CDR1 MNHEY and CDR2 SVGEGT. This CDR3 is 16 amino acids long. With 4 bases removed from V and 4 bases from J, the gap between germline ends came to 19 bases. The CDR3 bases are TGTGCCAGCAGTTCCCCGACCGGTACCCGGCTCTATGGCTACACCTTC. Amino acid sequence: CASSSPTGTRLYGYTF.

This clonotype came up many times. CDR3 nucleotides: TGTGCCAGCAGCACCGGACAGGGAACCTACGAGCAGTACTTC. This gives the protein CASSTGQGTYEQYF. V is TRBV6-2 or TRBV6-3 and J is TRBJ2-7; 8 bases are a match to TRBD1. V lost 6 bases to trimming and J lost 2 bases; unmatched junction nucleotides: 6. The CDR3 covers 14 residues. The germline V gene has CDR1 MNHEY and CDR2 SVGEGT.

This clonotype has more than one count but fewer than ten. The chain has TRBV9 and TRBJ1-3; 9 bases fit TRBD1. The germline V gene encodes CDR1 SGDLS and CDR2 YYNGEE. The CDR3 extends over 15 amino acids. V lost 4 bases to trimming and J lost 4 bases; unmatched junction nucleotides: 6. Here the CDR3 reads CASSPAGTGGNTIYF. In nucleotides, the CDR3 is TGTGCCAGCAGCCCAGCCGGGACAGGGGGAAACACCATATATTTT.

The genes are TRBV7-3 and TRBJ2-7, with 8 bases aligning to TRBD2. The CDR3 is 15 amino acids. The ends lost 4 bases at V and 3 bases at J; junction bases unmatched: 8. Germline V gene sequence: CDR1 SGHTA, CDR2 FQGTGA. CDR3 coding DNA: TGTGCCAGCAGCTCACTCGGGGGGGCCCACTACGAGCAGTACTTC. Translation: CASSSLGGAHYEQYF.

A few counts support this clonotype. DNA of the CDR3: TGCAGTGCTAGAAAGGACAGCCGGGGAGAGACCCAGTACTTC. Translation gives CSARKDSRGETQYF. The chain joins TRBV20-1 to TRBJ2-5; weak D call: TRBD1 (6 bases). The V gene lost 2 bases and the J gene lost 4 bases, with 14 bases spanning the gap. This CDR3 comprises 14 residues. From germline, CDR1 is DFQATT and CDR2 SNEGSKA (reference sequence).

This clonotype was seen only a few times. V and J are TRBV5-1 and TRBJ2-1; TRBD1 matches 10 bases. The CDR3 spans 18 residues. The V segment lost 1 base and the J segment 0 bases; nucleotides outside the gene matches: 7. CDR1 and CDR2 (germline): SGHRS, YFSETQ. Here the CDR3 DNA reads TGCGCCAGCAGCTTGAGGGGACAGGGGTATGCCTCCTACAATGAGCAGTTCTTC. As protein: CASSLRGQGYASYNEQFF.

This clonotype was recorded at least ten times. The rearrangement joins TRBV12-3 or TRBV12-4 to TRBJ2-7; D perhaps matches TRBD1 (5 bases). Deletions cut 2 bases from V and 2 bases from J, with 10 bases between. This CDR3 comprises 14 residues. CDR3 region: CASSLSAGPYEQYF. The CDR3 nucleotides are TGTGCCAGCAGTTTATCCGCAGGGCCCTACGAGCAGTACTTC.

The chain uses TRBV7-2 and TRBJ2-2, with a possible D match to TRBD1 (6 bases). The V and J ends lost 1 base and 1 base respectively, with 13 bases between them. The germline V gene encodes CDR1 SGHTA and CDR2 FQGNSA. This CDR3 has 17 amino acids. CDR3 bases: TGTGCCAGCAGCTTAGGGCGCTGGGGGCGGAACACCGGGGAGCTGTTTTTT. Its protein is CASSLGRWGRNTGELFF.

This clonotype was recorded a few times. The genes are TRBV15 and TRBJ2-7; TRBD1 agrees at 8 bases. Germline V gives CDR1 LNHNV, CDR2 YYDKDF (reference sequence). This CDR3 has 17 amino acids. The V segment lost 0 bases and the J segment 3 bases; nucleotides outside the gene matches: 10. In DNA, the CDR3 is TGTGCCACCAGCAGAGATTTTTTGGGACAGGAGCGCTACGAGCAGTACTTC. This encodes CATSRDFLGQERYEQYF.

The CDR3 nucleotides read TGTGCCAGCAGTTATCCCCTCGGGGTGGGACAAGAGACCCAGTACTTC. Its translation is CASSYPLGVGQETQYF. The genes are TRBV6-2 or TRBV6-3 and TRBJ2-5; D possibly corresponds to TRBD2 (5 bases). V lost 3 bases and J lost 2, with 16 bases in between. CDR1 MNHEY and CDR2 SVGEGT come from the germline V gene. The CDR3 is 16 residues long.

This clonotype was counted at least ten times. The rearrangement uses TRBV29-1 and TRBJ1-1, with 8 bases fitting TRBD1. Germline assignment: CDR1 SQVTM and CDR2 ANQGSEA. The CDR3 consists of 12 residues. With 6 bases clipped from V and 5 bases from J, the junction kept 5 bases outside the gene matches. CDR3 loop: CSVEQGGTEAFF. The CDR3 coding sequence is TGCAGCGTCGAACAGGGGGGTACTGAAGCTTTCTTT.

The genes are TRBV29-1 and TRBJ2-3; the match to TRBD2 covers 8 bases. The germline CDR1 and CDR2 sequences are SQVTM and ANQGSEA. This CDR3 has 12 amino acids. Trimming removed 3 bases from V and 12 bases from J; junction bases left unmatched: 8. The DNA of the CDR3 is TGCAGCGTTGAGGTATCTAGCGGGCCACAGTATTTT. This gives the protein CSVEVSSGPQYF.

This chain connects TRBV20-1 to TRBJ2-1, with D unresolved. Germline lookup yields CDR1 DFQATT and CDR2 SNEGSKA (reference sequence). Between the trimmed V and J ends, which lost 6 bases and 7 bases, there was a span of 7 bases. This CDR3 has 10 residues. The CDR3 DNA reads TGCAGTGCGAGTCTTAATGAGCAGTTCTTC. It yields the protein CSASLNEQFF.

This clonotype was seen only a few times. This chain connects TRBV6-5 to TRBJ2-5, with D perhaps matching TRBD2 (5 bases). Trimming removed 5 bases from V and 4 bases from J, with 14 bases in between. The CDR3 spans 14 residues. The germline V gene encodes CDR1 MNHEY and CDR2 SVGAGI. CDR3 residues: CASSQYRRGETQYF. In DNA, the CDR3 is TGTGCCAGCAGTCAATACAGACGGGGAGAGACCCAGTACTTC.

This clonotype came up a few times. This chain links TRBV2 with TRBJ2-6, with a weak D call TRBD1 (5 bases). Germline V gene lookup returns CDR1 SNHLY and CDR2 FYNNEI. With 6 bases removed from V and 1 base from J, the gap between germline ends came to 10 bases. This CDR3 has 15 residues. The CDR3 is CASRDRASGANVLTF. DNA of the CDR3: TGTGCCAGCAGAGACAGAGCATCTGGGGCCAACGTCCTGACTTTC.

This clonotype was seen a few times. The genes are TRBV11-2 and TRBJ1-1; TRBD1 matches 9 bases. Germline assignment: CDR1 SGHAT and CDR2 FQNNGV. Trimming took 5 bases from V and 5 from J; bases not matched to a gene: 6. This CDR3 region has 14 residues. As DNA, the CDR3 is TGTGCCAGCAGCCGTAACAGGGGGCGGACTGAAGCTTTCTTT. Its protein is CASSRNRGRTEAFF.

The rearrangement links TRBV27 to TRBJ2-2, with a possible D match to TRBD2 (6 bases). The CDR3 loop spans 14 amino acids. Trimming removed 5 bases at V and 4 bases at J, with 11 bases between. In germline, CDR1 is MNHEY, CDR2 SMNVEV (reference sequence). The CDR3 reads CASSLTRGTGELFF. The CDR3 DNA follows: TGTGCCAGCAGTCTGACTAGAGGCACCGGGGAGCTGTTTTTT.